This TCR beta chain was captured in a study of long-term antiretroviral therapy in people with HIV. Germline-derived CDR1 and CDR2 are GTSNPN and SVGIG (reference sequence). Trimming at V came to 2 bases and at J to 0 bases, leaving 8 bases not matched to a gene. The CDR3 covers 17 residues. Investigators performed immunoSEQ version v3.0 at survey level. Clones were sequenced by immunoSEQ multiplex PCR, and TCRdb holds only the in-frame ones, with some missing. The sample consists of about 23,000 clones, about 80% of them appearing once. No fewer than two post-ART and no fewer than one pre-ART PBMC samples existed for each donor.

The chain is built from TRBV30 and TRBJ1-5, with 9 bases that match TRBD1. Source: unsorted PBMCs, taken 0.3 years after starting antiretroviral therapy. The TCR originated in a man aged 45-65 years with HIV. The CDR3 DNA is TGTGCCTGGAGTTCGGACAGGGGTTTACTTAGCAATCAGCCCCAGCATTTT. It is translated as CAWSSDRGLLSNQPQHF.